This T cell receptor (beta chain) was identified during a study of T cell responses to AZD1222 COVID-19 vaccine. At the level of the study: Pooling of second doses given at about 4 or about 12 weeks was done.

In its sample, this clone was seen once. Its specificity is unknown. Assay: immunoSEQ multiplex PCR; the TCRdb copy retains only in-frame clones and omits some. Of 90,000 to 120,000 clones in the sample, 80% to 90% were seen once. Study-wide findings and caveats: The breadth and depth of Spike-specific TCRs increased once two AZD1222 doses had been given.

Germline loops: CDR1 MNHEY, CDR2 SVGEGT. CDR3 length: 14 amino acids. The V and J ends lost 4 bases and 2 bases, in that order; junction bases with no gene match: 3. The specimen was peripheral blood, collected on day 0 of AZD1222 vaccination. V is TRBV6-2 or TRBV6-3 and J is TRBJ1-2, with 8 positions matching TRBD1. This sequence was found in an adult in good health. CDR3: CASSFRQGNYGYTF. The CDR3 DNA sequence: TGTGCCAGCAGTTTCCGACAGGGGAACTATGGCTACACCTTC.